A single TCR beta chain is shown here with its context. This sample is part of a study of T cell repertoires in cytomegalovirus infection. TCRdb re-called the reads with MiXCR, one entry per CDR3 protein. The sample records fewer than 250,000 distinct CDR3 sequences, about 20% being singletons. Germline V gene lookup returns CDR1 LGHNT and CDR2 FRNRAP. The CDR3 sequence is 18 residues long. V gave up 2 bases and J gave up 3 bases; unmatched junction bases: 12. Sequences were obtained from CD8+ T cells from PBMCs. The receptor's source is a human donor in good health (CMV status not recorded). Some clones in this sample may be carry-over from other donors' samples. J is TRBJ2-1 and V is TRBV12-5, with 8 bases matching TRBD2. The CDR3 nucleotides are TGTGCTAGTGGTTTGACCGGGTTCTCGGGGGGGTACTACAATGAGCAGTTCTTC. Translation: CASGLTGFSGGYYNEQFF.